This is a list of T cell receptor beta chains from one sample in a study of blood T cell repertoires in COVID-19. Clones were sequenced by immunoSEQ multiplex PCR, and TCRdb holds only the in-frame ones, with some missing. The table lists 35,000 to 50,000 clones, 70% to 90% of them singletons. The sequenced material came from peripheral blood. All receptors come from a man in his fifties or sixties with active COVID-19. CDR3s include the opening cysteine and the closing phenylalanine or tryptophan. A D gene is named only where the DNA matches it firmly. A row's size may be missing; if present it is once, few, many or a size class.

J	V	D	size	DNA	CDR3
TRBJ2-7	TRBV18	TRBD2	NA	TGTGCCAGCTCACCACCGACTAGCGGTCTGGAGCAGTACTTC	CASSPPTSGLEQYF
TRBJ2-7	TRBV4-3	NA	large	TGCGCCAGCAGCCAAGATTTTCTACCCTACTACGAGCAGTACTTC	CASSQDFLPYYEQYF
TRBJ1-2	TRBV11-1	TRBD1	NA	TGTGCCAGCAGCTTGACGACAGGGGCTAACTATGGCTACACCTTC	CASSLTTGANYGYTF
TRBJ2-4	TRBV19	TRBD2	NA	TGTGCCAGTAGAGCCCCGGGGGGGGCAGGAGCCAAAAACATTCAGTACTTC	CASRAPGGAGAKNIQYF
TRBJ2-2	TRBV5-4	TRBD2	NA	TGTGCCAGCAGCTTAGTAGCGGGAGGGCCGGGAACCGGGGAGCTGTTTTTT	CASSLVAGGPGTGELFF
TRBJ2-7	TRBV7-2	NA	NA	TGTGCCAGCAGCTTAGAGTTCAGTTACTACGAGCAGTACTTC	CASSLEFSYYEQYF
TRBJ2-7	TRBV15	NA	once	TGTGCCACCAGCAGAGATCGGACAGACTACGAGCAGTACTTC	CATSRDRTDYEQYF
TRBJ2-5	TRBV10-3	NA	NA	TGTGCCATCAGGGGGGATACAGGGAGAGAGACCCAGTACTTC	CAIRGDTGRETQYF
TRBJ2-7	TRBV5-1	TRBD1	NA	TGCGCCAGCAGCTCTCAAGACAGGGGGCCCACAGGAAAGTACTTC	CASSSQDRGPTGKYF
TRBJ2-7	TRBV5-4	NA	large	TGTGCCAGCAGCTTTCAGGACAGTCCTGGAGAGCAGTACTTC	CASSFQDSPGEQYF
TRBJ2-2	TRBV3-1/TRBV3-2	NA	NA	TGTGCCAGCAGCCAAGCCGCAAACGAGGGCGCCGGGGAGCTGTTTTTT	CASSQAANEGAGELFF
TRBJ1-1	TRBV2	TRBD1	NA	TGTGCCAGCAGGAGTGGACAGGGAGGGCGTCCGAACACTGAAGCTTTCTTT	CASRSGQGGRPNTEAFF
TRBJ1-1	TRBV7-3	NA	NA	TGTGCCAGCAGCCAACAGATTAACACTGAAGCTTTCTTT	CASSQQINTEAFF
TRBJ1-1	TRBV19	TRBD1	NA	TGTGCCAGTAGTCCCCGCCGACAGGGTCGGAACACTGAAGCTTTCTTT	CASSPRRQGRNTEAFF
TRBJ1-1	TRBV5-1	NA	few	TGCGCCAGCAGCCCCGTCCGGTTAAGGCGGGGGGTGGACCTCAATATGAACACTGAAGCTTTCTTT	CASSPVRLRRGVDLNMNTEAFF
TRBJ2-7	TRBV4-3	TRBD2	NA	TGCGCCAGCAGCCAAACTAGCGCGGGCGAGCAGTACTTC	CASSQTSAGEQYF
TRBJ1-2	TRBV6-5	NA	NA	TGTGCCAGCAGCCAACCGGGGACGGGAGAGTATGGCTACACCTTC	CASSQPGTGEYGYTF
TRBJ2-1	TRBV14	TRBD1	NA	TGTGCCAGCAGCCCGGAGGGACAGGGCACCTACAATGAGCAGTTCTTC	CASSPEGQGTYNEQFF
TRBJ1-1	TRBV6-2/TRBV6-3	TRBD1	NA	TGTGCCAGCAGTCCACAGGGGGCGATTAGATCGGCTTTCTTT	CASSPQGAIRSAFF
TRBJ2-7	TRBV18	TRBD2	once	TGTGCCAGCTCACCCGGGACTAGCGGAGACGAGCAGTACTTC	CASSPGTSGDEQYF
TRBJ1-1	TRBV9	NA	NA	TGTGCCAGCAGTAAGTCAGGGGACACTGAAGCTTTCTTT	CASSKSGDTEAFF
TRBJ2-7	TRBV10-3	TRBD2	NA	TGTGCCACTAGCGGGAGCCCCTACGAGCAGTACTTC	CATSGSPYEQYF
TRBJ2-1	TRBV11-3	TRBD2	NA	TGTGCCAGCAGCTTAGGTGAAGCGGGAGTCACGGATGAGCAGTTCTTC	CASSLGEAGVTDEQFF
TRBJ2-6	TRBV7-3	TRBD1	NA	TGTGCCAGCAGCCTACAGGGGTCGGGCGTCCTGACTTTC	CASSLQGSGVLTF
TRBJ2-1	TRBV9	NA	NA	TGTGCCAGCAGCGTATATCGAGGGTTCGGCAATGAGCAGTTCTTC	CASSVYRGFGNEQFF
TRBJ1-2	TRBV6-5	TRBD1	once	TGTGCCAGCAGGTTGGGACAGACTGGCGGCTACACCTTC	CASRLGQTGGYTF
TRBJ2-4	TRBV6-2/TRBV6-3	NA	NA	TGTGCCAGCAGTGCCGACAGCCTTTTAGCCAAAAACATTCAGTACTTC	CASSADSLLAKNIQYF
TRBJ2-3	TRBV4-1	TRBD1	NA	TGCGCCAGCAGCCAAGATTGGGGGACAGCCACAGATACGCAGTATTTT	CASSQDWGTATDTQYF
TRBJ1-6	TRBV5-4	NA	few	TGTGCCAGCAGCTTGGAACCAGGGGCTAATTCACCCCTCCACTTT	CASSLEPGANSPLHF
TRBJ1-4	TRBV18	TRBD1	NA	TGTGCCAGCTCACCGGACAGGGGGGGAGAAAAACTGTTTTTT	CASSPDRGGEKLFF
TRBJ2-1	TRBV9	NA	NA	TGTGCCAGCAGCTTACGGACAGACAATGAGCAGTTCTTC	CASSLRTDNEQFF
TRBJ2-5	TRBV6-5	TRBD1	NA	TGTGCCAGCGGTACCGGGACAGGGGTCCGGGAGACCCAGTACTTC	CASGTGTGVRETQYF
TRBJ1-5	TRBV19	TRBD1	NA	TGTGCCAGTAGTAAGGGACAGGGGGTCAATCAGCCCCAGCATTTT	CASSKGQGVNQPQHF
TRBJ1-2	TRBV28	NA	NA	TGTGCCAGCAGTTTCGGGAGGAATGGCTACACCTTC	CASSFGRNGYTF
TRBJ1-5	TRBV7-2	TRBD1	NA	TGTGCCAGCAGCTATATGACAGGGGTGGATCAGCCCCAGCATTTT	CASSYMTGVDQPQHF
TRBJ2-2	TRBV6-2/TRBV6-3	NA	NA	TGTGCCAGCAGTTCCCTGGGGGGAACCGGGGAGCTGTTTTTT	CASSSLGGTGELFF
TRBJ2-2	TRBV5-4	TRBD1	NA	TGTGCCAGCACCCGGGACAGGGAGGCCGGGGAGCTGTTTTTT	CASTRDREAGELFF
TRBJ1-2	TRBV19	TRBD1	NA	TGTGCCAGTAGTATAGGGACAGGCTATGGCTACACCTTC	CASSIGTGYGYTF
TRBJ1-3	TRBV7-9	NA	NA	TGTGCCAGCAGCTTAGGTGGCGGGGGAAACACCATATATTTT	CASSLGGGGNTIYF
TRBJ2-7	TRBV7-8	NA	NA	TGTGCCAGCAGCTTAGGGCAGGGGGGCTCCGAGCAGTACTTC	CASSLGQGGSEQYF
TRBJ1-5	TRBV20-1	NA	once	TGCAGTGCTAGTCTTTATCTCGGGGATAGCAATCAGCCCCAGCATTTT	CSASLYLGDSNQPQHF
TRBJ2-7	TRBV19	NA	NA	TGTGCCAGTAGTAGAGGCCCTCAAGAGGGCGAGCAGTACTTC	CASSRGPQEGEQYF
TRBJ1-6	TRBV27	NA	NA	TGTGCCAGCAGAACAGGGAGGGAAGATTCACCCCTCCACTTT	CASRTGREDSPLHF
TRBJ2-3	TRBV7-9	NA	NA	TGTGCCAGCACCACCCAGGCGACAAGCACAGATACGCAGTATTTT	CASTTQATSTDTQYF
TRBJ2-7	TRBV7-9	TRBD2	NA	TGTGCCAGCAGCTTAGCGTTACTAGCGGGAGTGAATCAGTCCTACGAGCAGTACTTC	CASSLALLAGVNQSYEQYF
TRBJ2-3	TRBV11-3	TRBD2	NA	TGTGCCAGCAGCTTAGGATTCGCGGGAGGAAGCACAGATACGCAGTATTTT	CASSLGFAGGSTDTQYF
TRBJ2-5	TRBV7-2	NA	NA	TGTGCCAGCAGCTTGTCGGGAAGAGAGACCCAGTACTTC	CASSLSGRETQYF
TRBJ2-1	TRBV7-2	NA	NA	TGTGCCAGCAGCCCGCCCCTTCAGGAGCAGTTCTTC	CASSPPLQEQFF
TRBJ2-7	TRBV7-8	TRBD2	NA	TGTGCCAGCAGCTTGGTCACCAGCGGGATTATAACCTACGAGCAGTACTTC	CASSLVTSGIITYEQYF
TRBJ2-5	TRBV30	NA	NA	TGTGCCTGGAGGCGGAGCCCCCAAGAGACCCAGTACTTC	CAWRRSPQETQYF
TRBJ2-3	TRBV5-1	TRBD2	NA	TGCGCCAGCAGCCTTGATAGCGGGACCACAGATACGCAGTATTTT	CASSLDSGTTDTQYF
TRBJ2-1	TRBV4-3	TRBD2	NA	TGCGCCAGCAGCCAACTTACTAGCGGGATAGGGTCCTACAATGAGCAGTTCTTC	CASSQLTSGIGSYNEQFF
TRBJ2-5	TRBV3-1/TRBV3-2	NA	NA	TGTGCCAGCAGCGGCGAGGGATTTGGGACCCAGTACTTC	CASSGEGFGTQYF